The 25 T cell receptor beta chains below were found in one sample sequenced in a study of graft-versus-host responses after intestinal transplantation. The protocol was immunoSEQ multiplex PCR, while the TCRdb copy is restricted to in-frame clones and leaves out a portion. Among over 45,000 clones, roughly 90% were seen once, and the ten largest hold roughly 1.7%. Specimen: PBMCs, collected 26 days after transplant. These receptors all come from a human patient who received an intestinal transplant, so some T cells may come from the graft donor.

The V and J genes are TRBV28 and TRBJ1-2; 7 nucleotides match TRBD1. The CDR3 is made up of 14 amino acids. Germline assignment: CDR1 MDHEN and CDR2 SYDVKM. V dropped 6 bases and J dropped 8; count of bases not matched to a gene: 12. CDR3 protein: CASRGPLDRVGYTF. As DNA, the CDR3 is TGTGCCAGCAGGGGACCCCTCGACAGGGTCGGCTACACCTTC.

Written as DNA, the CDR3 is TGTGCCAGCAGCTTGATACCGGGACAGCTAGGCGAATACTTC. Translated: CASSLIPGQLGEYF. This chain joins TRBV7-2 and TRBJ2-7; 7 positions agree with TRBD1. Germline CDR1 reads SGHTA; CDR2 reads FQGNSA. CDR3 length: 14 residues. V trimming: 3 bases; J trimming: 13 bases; junction bases outside the gene matches: 15.

The genes are TRBV7-6 and TRBJ1-1; weak D call: TRBD1 (5 bases). CDR3 length equals 15 residues. V was clipped by 0 bases and J by 6 bases, with 14 bases between them. Germline loops: CDR1 SGHVS, CDR2 FNYEAQ. The CDR3 DNA sequence: TGTGCCAGCAGCTTAGCTGGGGCAGGGATAGCTGAAGCTTTCTTT. This translates into CASSLAGAGIAEAFF.

V and J are TRBV7-2 and TRBJ1-1; no reliable D call. The CDR3 has 13 residues. Deletions cut 1 base from V and 1 base from J, with 4 bases between. The V gene's germline CDR1 is SGHTA and CDR2 FQGNSA. The CDR3 sequence: CASSLGQNTEAFF. The CDR3 DNA follows: TGTGCCAGCAGCTTAGGACAGAACACTGAAGCTTTCTTT.

This clone has only one observation. The chain combines TRBV4-1 with TRBJ2-2, with a possible D match to TRBD2 (6 bases). V was cut by 0 bases and J by 0 bases, with 11 bases left in between. The CDR3 length is 17 residues. Germline V gene lookup returns CDR1 MGHRA and CDR2 YSYEKL. CDR3 region: CASSQDSTGANTGELFF. In nucleotides, the CDR3 is TGCGCCAGCAGCCAAGACAGTACGGGAGCGAACACCGGGGAGCTGTTTTTT.

The chain uses TRBV27 and TRBJ2-7; 7 bases fit TRBD1. This CDR3 has 14 residues. V lost 6 bases to trimming and J lost 3 bases; unmatched junction nucleotides: 8. The germline V gene encodes CDR1 MNHEY and CDR2 SMNVEV (reference sequence). CDR3 coding DNA: TGTGCCAGCAGGAGAGGGGACAGTTACTACGAGCAGTACGTC. Translation gives CASRRGDSYYEQYV.

V usage is TRBV4-3 and J usage is TRBJ2-1; TRBD1 agrees at 7 bases. Looked up from germline, CDR1 is LGHNA and CDR2 is YSLEER. This CDR3 spans 14 amino acids. J lost 4 bases, V lost 4 bases, and 4 bases had no gene match. The DNA for the CDR3 is TGCGCCAGCAGCCCTGGGACAGCTTACAATGAGCAGTTCTTC. Its protein product is CASSPGTAYNEQFF.

The chain uses TRBV9 and TRBJ2-5; 12 bases are a match to TRBD2. The better agreement between TRBJ2-7 and the DNA end casts doubt on the J call. CDR1 SGDLS and CDR2 YYNGEE come from the germline V gene. This CDR3 contains 14 residues. The CDR3 sequence is CASRTSGSSYEQYF. CDR3 sequence (DNA): TGTGCCAGCAGGACTAGCGGGAGCTCCTACGAGCAGTACTTC.

This clone was counted between two and nine times. The rearrangement links TRBV28 to TRBJ2-3; the match to TRBD2 covers 7 bases. In germline, CDR1 is MDHEN, CDR2 SYDVKM. CDR3 length: 14 amino acids. The J segment lost 6 bases and the V segment lost 7 bases, leaving 10 bases of the junction unmatched. Here the CDR3 DNA reads TGTGCCAGCATGGGGGGAGGGCCTGAGGATACGCAGTATTTT. Translating gives CASMGGGPEDTQYF.

This clone was counted between two and nine times. The V call is TRBV6-6, the J call TRBJ2-7; 9 bases map to TRBD1. Trimming removed 5 bases from V and 7 bases from J; junction bases left unmatched: 6. CDR3 size: 13 residues. Germline V gene lookup returns CDR1 MNHNY and CDR2 SVGAGI (reference sequence). This CDR3 reads CASSPDRGYEQYV. In DNA, the CDR3 is TGTGCCAGCAGTCCCGACAGGGGGTATGAGCAGTACGTC.

This rearrangement joins TRBV6-5 to TRBJ1-4; 9 nucleotides line up with TRBD1. Trimming cost V 5 bases and J 5 bases; bases outside gene matches: 3. This CDR3 is built from 14 residues. CDR1 is MNHEY and CDR2 is SVGAGI in the germline V gene. CDR3 sequence (DNA): TGTGCCAGCAGTGCGACAGGGGGGAATGAAAAACTGTTTTTT. Its translation: CASSATGGNEKLFF.

The chain employs TRBV7-9 and TRBJ1-1, with D hard to call. The CDR3 is 13 amino acids. The germline gives CDR1 SEHNR, CDR2 FQNEAQ (reference sequence). V gave up 7 bases and J gave up 1 base, with 10 bases separating them. CDR3 nucleotide sequence: TGTGCCAGCACAGCCCCGGGGAACACTGAAGCTTTCTTT. Its protein is CASTAPGNTEAFF.

This chain links TRBV27 with TRBJ1-2, with D uncertain. The V end lost 3 bases, the J end lost 0 bases, and 11 bases lay between the germline ends. CDR1 and CDR2 (germline): MNHEY, SMNVEV (reference sequence). The CDR3 totals 15 residues. The DNA of the CDR3 is TGTGCCAGCAGTTTGGGCCCTACCCCTAACTATGGCTACACCTTC. This gives the protein CASSLGPTPNYGYTF.

The chain has TRBV4-1 and TRBJ2-5, with 9 bases lining up with TRBD2. This CDR3 has 14 residues. The V and J ends lost 3 bases and 5 bases, in that order; junction bases with no gene match: 4. Germline lookup yields CDR1 MGHRA and CDR2 YSYEKL. The CDR3 DNA reads TGCGCCAGCAGCCAGATAGCGGGAGTGGAGACCCAGTACTTC. Protein sequence: CASSQIAGVETQYF.

This chain joins TRBV7-9 and TRBJ2-1; 7 bases agree with TRBD2. CDR1 is SEHNR, CDR2 FQNEAQ, per germline (reference sequence). V was clipped by 1 base and J by 7 bases; unmatched bases: 7. The CDR3 contains 15 residues. CDR3 DNA: TGTGCCAGCAGCTTAGGGATTGGGGGAGGGAATGAGCAGTTCTTC. It specifies CASSLGIGGGNEQFF. The entire variable domain, with the rest obtained from reference TRBV7-9 and TRBJ2-1, is as follows: DTGVSQNPRHKITKRGQNVTFRCDPISEHNRLYWYRQTLGQGPEFLTYFQNEAQLEKSRLLSDRFSAERPKGSFSTLEIQRTEQGDSAMYLCASSLGIGGGNEQFFGPGTRLTVL.

The table lists this clone with a count of one. The J gene is TRBJ2-7, the V gene TRBV7-6; unclear D gene. The germline V gene has CDR1 SGHVS and CDR2 FNYEAQ. This CDR3 comprises 13 residues. V shed 5 bases and J shed 0 bases, with 8 bases lying between them. The CDR3 loop is CASSTQVSYEQYF. The CDR3 nucleotides are TGTGCCAGCAGCACGCAGGTCTCCTACGAGCAGTACTTC.

V usage is TRBV6-1 and J usage is TRBJ1-1; the match to TRBD1 covers 9 bases. This CDR3 comprises 15 residues. V lost 3 bases, J lost 5 bases, and 7 bases stayed unmatched. In germline, CDR1 is MNHNS, CDR2 SASEGT. The CDR3 DNA reads TGTGCCAGCAGTGATGGGGACAGGGTTGATACTGAAGCTTTCTTT. It yields the protein CASSDGDRVDTEAFF.

A single count supports this clone. The V call is TRBV13, the J call TRBJ2-3; no firm D call. The CDR3 covers 14 residues. Trimming left V 1 base short and J 6 bases short, with 11 bases between. CDR1 and CDR2 from the germline V gene are PRHDT and FYEKMQ (reference sequence). CDR3 amino acids: CASSLDFNVDTQYF. The CDR3 DNA follows: TGTGCCAGCAGCTTAGACTTCAATGTGGATACGCAGTATTTT.

The rearrangement joins TRBV15 to TRBJ2-7, with TRBD1 matching 7 bases. The CDR3 loop spans 14 amino acids. V dropped 5 bases and J dropped 2; count of bases not matched to a gene: 6. Germline V gene data show CDR1 as LNHNV and CDR2 as YYDKDF (reference sequence). CDR3 region: CATSGAGGPYEQYF. The CDR3 DNA reads TGTGCCACCAGCGGCGCAGGGGGACCCTACGAGCAGTACTTC.

V gene TRBV21-1 combines with J gene TRBJ1-4. TRBV21-1 is given as a pseudogene. The CDR3 is 17 residues long. CDR3 nucleotides: TGTGCCAGCAGCAAAGATGCGGTGGCGTTGTTTAATGAAAAACTGTTTTTT. It encodes CASSKDAVALFNEKLFF.

This chain connects TRBV9 to TRBJ2-5, with 8 bases aligning to TRBD2. V shed 0 bases, J shed 1 base, and the junction held 2 bases outside the gene matches. The germline CDR1 and CDR2 sequences are SGDLS and YYNGEE. CDR3 length: 15 amino acids. Written as DNA, the CDR3 is TGTGCCAGCAGCGTAGCCGGGGGGGCCCAAGAGACCCAGTACTTC. Its translation is CASSVAGGAQETQYF.

The rearrangement uses TRBV11-2 and TRBJ2-5; 7 positions match TRBD1. Germline CDR1 reads SGHAT; CDR2 reads FQNNGV. CDR3 size: 12 residues. Trimming cost V 6 bases and J 5 bases; bases outside gene matches: 3. The CDR3 here is CASRTGVETQYF. The CDR3 nucleotides read TGTGCCAGCAGAACAGGGGTTGAGACCCAGTACTTC.

The chain carries TRBV7-3 and TRBJ2-3; D call uncertain. The CDR3 spans 16 residues. Per germline, CDR1 SGHTA and CDR2 FQGTGA. V lost 2 bases and J lost 1, with 13 bases in between. The DNA of the CDR3 is TGTGCCAGCAGCTTAGGGCGATCAGTTGGCACAGATACGCAGTATTTT. Its protein product is CASSLGRSVGTDTQYF.

The rearrangement joins TRBV9 to TRBJ2-1; 8 bases map to TRBD1. CDR1 and CDR2 from the germline V gene are SGDLS and YYNGEE. Losses at the gene ends were 3 bases for V and 1 base for J; bases not matched to a gene: 9. CDR3 size: 17 residues. For the CDR3, the DNA is TGTGCCAGCAGCGCGTTACCTACAGGGGGGTCCTACAATGAGCAGTTCTTC. It yields the protein CASSALPTGGSYNEQFF.

The chain links TRBV9 to TRBJ2-5, with a tentative D call TRBD2 (7 bases). The germline V gene encodes CDR1 SGDLS and CDR2 YYNGEE. V was pared by 3 bases and J by 2 bases, with 14 bases between. The length of the CDR3 is 15 residues. CDR3 region: CASSAYGGLQETQYF. For the CDR3, the DNA is TGTGCCAGCAGCGCCTACGGGGGGCTACAAGAGACCCAGTACTTC.